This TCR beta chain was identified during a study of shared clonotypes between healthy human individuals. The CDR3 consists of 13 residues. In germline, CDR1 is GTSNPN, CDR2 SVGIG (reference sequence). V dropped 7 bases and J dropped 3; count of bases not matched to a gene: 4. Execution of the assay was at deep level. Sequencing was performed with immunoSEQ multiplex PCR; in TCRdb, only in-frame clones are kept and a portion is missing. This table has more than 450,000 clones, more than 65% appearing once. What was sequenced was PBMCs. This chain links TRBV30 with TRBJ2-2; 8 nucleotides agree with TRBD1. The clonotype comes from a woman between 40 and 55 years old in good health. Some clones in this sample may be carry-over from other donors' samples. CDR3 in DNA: TGTGCCTCCCGGACAGGGTACACCGGGGAGCTGTTTTTT. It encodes CASRTGYTGELFF.